This is a list of T cell receptor beta chains from one sample in a study of blood T cell repertoires in COVID-19. Clones were sequenced by immunoSEQ multiplex PCR, and TCRdb holds only the in-frame ones, with some missing. Of over 200,000 clones in the sample, 65% to 85% are singletons; the top ten hold about 4.2%. The sequenced material came from peripheral blood. All receptors derive from a man aged 50-60 years with active or convalescent COVID-19. The CDR3 runs from the conserved cysteine through the conserved F or W. A D gene is named only where the DNA matches it firmly. Size tells how often a clone was seen (once, few, many) or the class of an expanded clone, and some rows leave it out.

length,D,V,size,J,DNA,CDR3
11,TRBD2,TRBV30,-,TRBJ2-7,TGTGCCTGGAGTGTTGGCGGGGGGCAGTACTTC,CAWSVGGGQYF
15,TRBD1,TRBV9,-,TRBJ1-6,TGTGCCAGCAGCGTAGGGACAGGGGGCAATTCACCCCTCCACTTT,CASSVGTGGNSPLHF
14,-,TRBV7-9,few,TRBJ2-7,TGTGCCAGCAGCTTACGTCTAGTTCCCTACGAGCAGTACTTC,CASSLRLVPYEQYF
13,TRBD2,TRBV30,-,TRBJ2-7,TGTGCCTGGATTGGAGCGGGGGGGCGCGAGCAGTACTTC,CAWIGAGGREQYF
14,TRBD1,TRBV28,-,TRBJ1-4,TGTGCCAGCAGCAGGGACAGGGCGAATGAAAAACTGTTTTTT,CASSRDRANEKLFF
16,-,TRBV7-2,-,TRBJ1-3,TGTGCCAGCAGCTTAGATCCGGGGAGGGGAGGAAACACCATATATTTT,CASSLDPGRGGNTIYF
15,-,TRBV7-3,-,TRBJ2-5,TGTGCCAGCAGCTTAGGGCGGGGGCCTCAAGAGACCCAGTACTTC,CASSLGRGPQETQYF
14,TRBD1,TRBV5-1,-,TRBJ1-4,TGCGCCAGCAGCTCAGGGGGCGGAGGTGGAAAACTGTTTTTT,CASSSGGGGGKLFF
16,-,TRBV10-3,-,TRBJ1-2,TGTGCCATCAGTGAGTCGACAGGCCCAAACTATTATGGCTACACCTTC,CAISESTGPNYYGYTF
17,-,TRBV9,-,TRBJ1-2,TGTGCCAGCAGCCCTCGCGGTTCGGCAGAGACTAACTATGGCTACACCTTC,CASSPRGSAETNYGYTF
14,TRBD1,TRBV7-9,-,TRBJ1-1,TGTGCCAGCAGCTTTGGACAGGGGGCAGCTGAAGCTTTCTTT,CASSFGQGAAEAFF
16,TRBD1,TRBV6-4,-,TRBJ1-2,TGTGCCAGCACCAAGGAACCGGGACAGGGGTTCTATGGCTACACCTTC,CASTKEPGQGFYGYTF
16,-,TRBV5-1,once,TRBJ2-2,TGCGCCAGCAGCGTGGACAGCCCATCGAACACCGGGGAGCTGTTTTTT,CASSVDSPSNTGELFF
13,TRBD1,TRBV6-5,-,TRBJ1-2,TGTGCCAGCAGGGAGGACAGGGAGGGTGGCTACACCTTC,CASREDREGGYTF
14,-,TRBV4-1,-,TRBJ1-4,TGCGCCAGCAGCCTCGGGGTTTCTAATGAAAAACTGTTTTTT,CASSLGVSNEKLFF
14,-,TRBV6-4,few,TRBJ1-1,TGTGCCAGCAGTATACAGGGAGGGGACACTGAAGCTTTCTTT,CASSIQGGDTEAFF
17,TRBD1,TRBV5-1,-,TRBJ1-2,TGCGCCAGCAGCTTGGTTGGACAGGGGGAAACTAACTATGGCTACACCTTC,CASSLVGQGETNYGYTF
16,TRBD2,TRBV25-1,-,TRBJ2-1,TGTGCCAGCAGTGCCCGAGGGACTAGGACTGGGAATGAGCAGTTCTTC,CASSARGTRTGNEQFF
15,-,TRBV4-2,once,TRBJ2-2,TGTGCCAGCAGCCAGGGAGTCAGTAACACCGGGGAGCTGTTTTTT,CASSQGVSNTGELFF
15,-,TRBV28,once,TRBJ1-4,TGTGCCAGCAGTTTATCAGCCGAGGGTTATGAAAAACTGTTTTTT,CASSLSAEGYEKLFF
17,TRBD2,TRBV7-9,-,TRBJ2-1,TGTGCCAGCAGCTTAGTAGGCGGGGGGCCTCGGTACAATGAGCAGTTCTTC,CASSLVGGGPRYNEQFF
16,TRBD1,TRBV7-2,-,TRBJ1-1,TGTGCCAGCAGCGTGACTCGGGGGGACAGGGCAACTGAAGCTTTCTTT,CASSVTRGDRATEAFF
13,-,TRBV23-1,-,TRBJ2-7,TGCGCCAGCAGTCAATCGGGGACTTACGAGCAGTACTTC,CASSQSGTYEQYF
12,TRBD1,TRBV2,-,TRBJ1-1,TGTGCCAGCAGTCCGGGACAGGGGGAAGCTTTCTTT,CASSPGQGEAFF
12,TRBD1,TRBV30,once,TRBJ2-7,TGTGCCTGGGGACAGGGGGCGGGCGAGCAGTACTTC,CAWGQGAGEQYF
16,TRBD1,TRBV6-5,once,TRBJ1-1,TGTGCCAGCAGTTCCCTCGGCGCGGGACAGGGGGCGGAAGCTTTCTTT,CASSSLGAGQGAEAFF
14,TRBD1,TRBV2,-,TRBJ1-1,TGTGCCAGCAGTATACAGGGGCCAGGCACTGAAGCTTTCTTT,CASSIQGPGTEAFF
13,-,TRBV15,-,TRBJ2-2,TGTGCCACCAGCCGCAGCGGAGCCGGGGAGCTGTTTTTT,CATSRSGAGELFF
14,TRBD1,TRBV9,-,TRBJ1-6,TGTGCCAGCAGCGGGCGACAGGGTAACTCACCCCTCCACTTT,CASSGRQGNSPLHF
15,-,TRBV11-2,-,TRBJ2-1,TGTGCCAGCAGCCTCCAGGGGCACCCTTACAATGAGCAGTTCTTC,CASSLQGHPYNEQFF
16,TRBD1,TRBV5-1,-,TRBJ2-7,TGCGCCAGCAGCCCCGGGACAGACAGTAGGGGATACGAGCAGTACTTC,CASSPGTDSRGYEQYF
15,TRBD1,TRBV4-3,-,TRBJ2-7,TGCGCCAGCAGCCCAAGTTGGAGACAGGGCTACGAGCAGTACTTC,CASSPSWRQGYEQYF
15,TRBD2,TRBV9,-,TRBJ2-7,TGTGCCAGCAGCGCGTCCGGGGGAGCGGGGCGCGAGCAGTACTTC,CASSASGGAGREQYF
13,-,TRBV2,-,TRBJ2-5,TGTGCCAGCAGTGCCCCTGATCAGGTTACCCAGTACTTC,CASSAPDQVTQYF
12,-,TRBV5-6,-,TRBJ1-2,TGTGCCAGCACCGCGGGGACCTATGGCTACACCTTC,CASTAGTYGYTF
12,-,TRBV24-1,few,TRBJ1-1,TGTGCCACCAGTGGAGTTGACACTGAAGCTTTCTTT,CATSGVDTEAFF
14,TRBD1,TRBV10-3,few,TRBJ1-5,TGTGCCATCAGGGGACAGGGGGTCAATCAGCCCCAGCATTTT,CAIRGQGVNQPQHF
16,TRBD2,TRBV15,-,TRBJ2-1,TGTGCCACCAGCAGGGGGGGGTGGGACGCCTACAATGAGCAGTTCTTC,CATSRGGWDAYNEQFF
12,-,TRBV11-2,-,TRBJ2-5,TGTGCCAGCAGCTTAGTAGCAGAGACCCAGTACTTC,CASSLVAETQYF
14,-,TRBV7-8,few,TRBJ1-1,TGTGCCAGCAGCTTAATCCCCCAGAACACTGAAGCTTTCTTT,CASSLIPQNTEAFF
13,-,TRBV12-3/TRBV12-4,-,TRBJ2-7,TGTGCCAGCCGACCCCGGGGAGCCCACGAGCAGTACTTC,CASRPRGAHEQYF
14,-,TRBV27,-,TRBJ2-3,TGTGCCAGCAGTTTGTCTAGCGTTACAGATACGCAGTATTTT,CASSLSSVTDTQYF